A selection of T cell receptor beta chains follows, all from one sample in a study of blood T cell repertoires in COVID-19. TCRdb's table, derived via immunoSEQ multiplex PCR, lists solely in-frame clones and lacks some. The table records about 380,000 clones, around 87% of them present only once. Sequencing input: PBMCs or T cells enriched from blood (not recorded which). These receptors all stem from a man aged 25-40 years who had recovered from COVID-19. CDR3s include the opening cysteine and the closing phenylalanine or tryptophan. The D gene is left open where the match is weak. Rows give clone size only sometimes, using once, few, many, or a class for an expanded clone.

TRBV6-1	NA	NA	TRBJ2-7	TGTGCCAGCAGTGACCCCGGAGTGAGGTCCGAGCAGTACTTC	CASSDPGVRSEQYF
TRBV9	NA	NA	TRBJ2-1	TGTGCCAGCAGCCCTCTGGGGGGGCCAAGCGAGCAGTTCTTC	CASSPLGGPSEQFF
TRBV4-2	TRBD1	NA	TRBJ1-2	TGTGCCAGCAGCCAAGATCCGGGACAGGCGTTCTACACCTTC	CASSQDPGQAFYTF
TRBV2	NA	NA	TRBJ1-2	TGTGCCAGCAGTGAGGCAGGGTCGAACTATGGCTACACCTTC	CASSEAGSNYGYTF
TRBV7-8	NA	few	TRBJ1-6	TGTGCCAGCAGCACCGGCCGGGGACCTGCTCGATACACCGGGGGTTCACCCCTCCACTTT	CASSTGRGPARYTGGSPLHF
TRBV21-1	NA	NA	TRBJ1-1	TGTGCCAGCAGCAAAGACCGGGACAGGTTAAACACTGAAGCTTTCTTT	CASSKDRDRLNTEAFF
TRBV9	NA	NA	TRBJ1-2	TGTGCCAGCAGCGTTTCTGGACTCTATGGCTACACCTTC	CASSVSGLYGYTF
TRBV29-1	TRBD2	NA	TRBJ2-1	TGCAGCGCCCGAACCGGGACTAGCGGCTACAATGAGCAGTTCTTC	CSARTGTSGYNEQFF
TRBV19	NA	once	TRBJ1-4	TGTGCCAGTCGCCCGGAGGCAACTAATGAAAAACTGTTTTTT	CASRPEATNEKLFF
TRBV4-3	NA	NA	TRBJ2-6	TGCGCCAGCAGCCAAGATACGGCCGGAACGGGTGGCGGGGCCAACGTCCTGACTTTC	CASSQDTAGTGGGANVLTF
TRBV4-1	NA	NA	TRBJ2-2	TGCGCCAGCAGCCAAGCGAGGGGGGGGACCGGGGAGCTGTTTTTT	CASSQARGGTGELFF
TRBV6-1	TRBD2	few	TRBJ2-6	TGTGCCAGCAGTGAATTAGCGGGGGGCACCTCTGGGGCCAACGTCCTGACTTTC	CASSELAGGTSGANVLTF
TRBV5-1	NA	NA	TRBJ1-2	TGCGCCAGCAGCTTGGAACAGGGAAATGACTATGGCTACACCTTC	CASSLEQGNDYGYTF
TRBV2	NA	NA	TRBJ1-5	TGTGCCAGCAACGGACTTAGCAATCAGCCCCAGCATTTT	CASNGLSNQPQHF
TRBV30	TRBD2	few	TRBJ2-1	TGTGCCTGGAGTGAAGGGACTAGCTCCTACAATGAGCAGTTCTTC	CAWSEGTSSYNEQFF
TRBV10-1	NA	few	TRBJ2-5	TGCGCCAGCAGTGAGGCCCGAACAGGGAGCGGAGAGACCCAGTACTTC	CASSEARTGSGETQYF
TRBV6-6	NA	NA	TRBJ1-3	TGTGCCAGCAGTTACAGGGGTGGAAACACCATATATTTT	CASSYRGGNTIYF
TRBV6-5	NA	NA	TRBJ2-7	TGTGCCAGCAGGACGCCCAGGGGATACGAGCAGTACTTC	CASRTPRGYEQYF
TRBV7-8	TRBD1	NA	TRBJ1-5	TGTGCCAGCAGCTTACCCGGGACAGGGGAGCAGCCCCAGCATTTT	CASSLPGTGEQPQHF
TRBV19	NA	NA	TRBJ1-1	TGTGCCAGTAGTATAGATAAGCGGGGGCGAGCTTTCTTT	CASSIDKRGRAFF
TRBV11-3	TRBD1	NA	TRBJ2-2	TGTGCCAGCAGCCCCCGGACAGGGGCCACCGGGGAGCTGTTTTTT	CASSPRTGATGELFF
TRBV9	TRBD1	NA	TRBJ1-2	TGTGCCAGCAGCGTAGATGGGACAGGGGGATTAAGGGGCTACACCTTC	CASSVDGTGGLRGYTF
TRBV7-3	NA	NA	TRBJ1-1	TGTGCCAGCAGCCCAGACATTTTGGGCGCTGAAGCTTTCTTT	CASSPDILGAEAFF
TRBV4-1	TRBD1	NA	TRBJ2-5	TGCGCCAGCAGCCAACCCAGACAGGGTCCAGAGACCCAGTACTTC	CASSQPRQGPETQYF
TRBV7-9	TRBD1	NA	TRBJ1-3	TGTGCCAGCAGCGAGACAGGGGGAAACACCATATATTTT	CASSETGGNTIYF
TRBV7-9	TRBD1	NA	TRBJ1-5	TGTGCCAGCAGCTTAGAGGCCGGGACAGGAATATGGGGTCAGCCCCAGCATTTT	CASSLEAGTGIWGQPQHF
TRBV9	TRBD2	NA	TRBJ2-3	TGTGCCAGCAGCGAGCGAGCTAGCGGGGGGGCCAGCACAGATACGCAGTATTTT	CASSERASGGASTDTQYF
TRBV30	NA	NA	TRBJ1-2	TGTGCCTGGCATATTATGGGGCAGAACTATGGCTACACCTTC	CAWHIMGQNYGYTF
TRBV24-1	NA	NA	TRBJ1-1	TGTGCCACCAGTGATTTCGCCGGGAGAGCTTTCTTT	CATSDFAGRAFF
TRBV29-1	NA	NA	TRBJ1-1	TGCAGCGTTGACAGGGGAAACACTGAAGCTTTCTTT	CSVDRGNTEAFF
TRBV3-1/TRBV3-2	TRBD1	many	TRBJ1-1	TGTGCCAGCAGCCAGGCCCCAGGGGGAGCCACTGAAGCTTTCTTT	CASSQAPGGATEAFF
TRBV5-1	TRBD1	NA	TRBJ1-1	TGCGCCAGCAGCTTCGACAGGGGCGGGGAAGCTTTCTTT	CASSFDRGGEAFF
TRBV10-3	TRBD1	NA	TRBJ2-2	TGTGCCACCGGACGGACAGGCGGAGACACCGGGGAGCTGTTTTTT	CATGRTGGDTGELFF
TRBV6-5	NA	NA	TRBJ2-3	TGTGCCAGCCGGTGGCGGGATACGCAGTATTTT	CASRWRDTQYF
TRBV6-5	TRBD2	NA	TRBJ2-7	TGTGCCAGCAGTTCTAGCGGGGGGCCAGGGGAGCAGTACTTC	CASSSSGGPGEQYF
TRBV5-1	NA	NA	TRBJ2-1	TGCGCCAGCAGCTTGGCAGGGGTTGAGCAGTTCTTC	CASSLAGVEQFF
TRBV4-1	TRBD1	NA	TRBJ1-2	TGCGCCAGCAGCCAAGGGGACAGGCTAGGTGGCTACACCTTC	CASSQGDRLGGYTF
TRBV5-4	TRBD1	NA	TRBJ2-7	TGTGCCAGCAGCCTACAGGGGTACGAGCAGTACTTC	CASSLQGYEQYF
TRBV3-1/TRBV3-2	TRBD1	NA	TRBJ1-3	TGTGCCAGCAGCCCGGGACAGGGAAGGAACACCATATATTTT	CASSPGQGRNTIYF
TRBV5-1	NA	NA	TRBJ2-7	TGCGCCAGCAGCACGACAGGCATTTCTCCTGGCGAGCAGTACTTC	CASSTTGISPGEQYF
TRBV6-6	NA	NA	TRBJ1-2	TGTGCCAGCAACGCATATGTCGGGGAAACAAATGGCTACACCTTC	CASNAYVGETNGYTF
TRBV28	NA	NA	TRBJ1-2	TGTGCCAGCAGTGCCGTCTGGCCTAACTATGGCTACACCTTC	CASSAVWPNYGYTF
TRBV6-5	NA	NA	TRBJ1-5	TGTGCCAGCAGCCCCGGACGGGGAAGCAATCAGCCCCAGCATTTT	CASSPGRGSNQPQHF
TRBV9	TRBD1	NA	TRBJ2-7	TGTGCCAGCAGCATGTCCGGGACAGGGGACGAGCAGTACTTC	CASSMSGTGDEQYF
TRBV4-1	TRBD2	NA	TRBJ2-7	TGCGCCAGCAGCCAAGAATGGAGCGGGGGTATCTCCTACGAGCAGTACTTC	CASSQEWSGGISYEQYF
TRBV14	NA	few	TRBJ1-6	TGTGCCAGCAGCCTTATACTTCTTTCACCCCTCCACTTT	CASSLILLSPLHF
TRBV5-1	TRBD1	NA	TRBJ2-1	TGCGCCAGCAGCTTCGGACAGGGGCAGAATGAGCAGTTCTTC	CASSFGQGQNEQFF
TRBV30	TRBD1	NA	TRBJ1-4	TGTGCCTGGACCCTTCAGGGGGCTGAAAAACTGTTTTTT	CAWTLQGAEKLFF
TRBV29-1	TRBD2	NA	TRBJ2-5	TGCAGCGTTGTTTCTAGCGGCCAAGAGACCCAGTACTTC	CSVVSSGQETQYF
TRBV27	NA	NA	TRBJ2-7	TGTGCCAGCCGCCCGGGAGACAGGGTAGGGCAGTACTTC	CASRPGDRVGQYF
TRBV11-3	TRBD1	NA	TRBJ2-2	TGTGCCAGCAGCCCTCAACAGGGGTCGACCGGGGAGCTGTTTTTT	CASSPQQGSTGELFF
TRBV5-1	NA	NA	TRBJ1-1	TGCGCCAGCAGCTTGGCAGGGGTAGCCACTGAAGCTTTCTTT	CASSLAGVATEAFF
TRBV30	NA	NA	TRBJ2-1	TGTGCCTGGAGTGTAAGCCGGGGTTACTCCTACAATGAGCAGTTCTTC	CAWSVSRGYSYNEQFF
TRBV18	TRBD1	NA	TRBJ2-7	TGTGCCAGCTCACGCACTCTATCCGGACAGGGGGCTAGCGAGCAGTACTTC	CASSRTLSGQGASEQYF